Listed below are T cell receptor beta chains from one sample, sequenced in a study of blood T cell repertoires in COVID-19. Only in-frame clones appear in the TCRdb table, and some are missing; sequencing was by immunoSEQ multiplex PCR. The sample carries about 230,000 clones, 75% to 85% recorded once. Input material: peripheral blood. These receptors came from a woman aged 45-60 years with acute or convalescent COVID-19. CDR3s include the opening cysteine and the closing phenylalanine or tryptophan. D genes are given only for firm matches. Clone size is stated in some rows and not others, as once, few, many or a class when expanded.

TRBD1 | TRBJ2-7 | TRBV4-2 | . | CASSQETGSLFTMDF | TGTGCCAGCAGCCAGGAGACAGGGTCCCTATTTACAATGGACTTC
TRBD2 | TRBJ2-2 | TRBV7-7 | . | CASSPRLAGNTGELFF | TGTGCTAGCAGCCCCCGACTAGCGGGAAACACCGGGGAGCTGTTTTTT
TRBD1 | TRBJ2-1 | TRBV12-3/TRBV12-4 | . | CASSYDRDRPFF | TGTGCCAGCAGCTATGACCGGGACAGGCCGTTCTTC
TRBD1 | TRBJ1-3 | TRBV15 | . | CATSRDRQGTGNTIYF | TGTGCCACCAGCAGAGATCGACAGGGAACTGGAAACACCATATATTTT
. | TRBJ2-7 | TRBV14 | . | CASSHWRDSFYEQYF | TGTGCCAGCAGCCACTGGCGGGACTCTTTCTACGAGCAGTACTTC
TRBD1 | TRBJ1-2 | TRBV30 | . | CAWSPFRTGYGYTF | TGTGCCTGGAGCCCATTCCGGACAGGCTATGGCTACACCTTC
TRBD1 | TRBJ1-4 | TRBV9 | . | CASSVEVGQAGEKLFF | TGTGCCAGCAGCGTAGAAGTAGGACAGGCAGGCGAAAAACTGTTTTTT
TRBD2 | TRBJ2-7 | TRBV19 | . | CASSRGLAGGNEQYF | TGTGCCAGTAGTCGCGGACTAGCGGGAGGGAACGAGCAGTACTTC
. | TRBJ1-3 | TRBV2 | once | CASSELVGSSGNTIYF | TGTGCCAGCAGTGAACTCGTGGGCAGCTCTGGAAACACCATATATTTT
. | TRBJ1-5 | TRBV5-6 | . | CASSFPGGYQPQHF | TGTGCCAGCAGCTTCCCCGGAGGATATCAGCCCCAGCATTTT
. | TRBJ1-1 | TRBV6-2/TRBV6-3 | . | CASSVWANTEAFF | TGTGCCAGCAGTGTCTGGGCGAACACTGAAGCTTTCTTT
TRBD1 | TRBJ1-1 | TRBV6-2/TRBV6-3 | . | CASSRRTGRTEAFF | TGTGCCAGCAGCCGTAGGACAGGAAGGACTGAAGCTTTCTTT
TRBD1 | TRBJ2-3 | TRBV4-1 | . | CASSLQGGSTDTQYF | TGCGCCAGCAGCCTACAGGGGGGAAGCACAGATACGCAGTATTTT
TRBD2 | TRBJ2-2 | TRBV11-2 | few | CASRSSGRNTGELFF | TGTGCCAGCAGATCGAGCGGGAGAAACACCGGGGAGCTGTTTTTT
. | TRBJ2-7 | TRBV7-9 | . | CASSTQPGEQYF | TGTGCCAGCAGCACCCAGCCAGGCGAGCAGTACTTC
. | TRBJ1-6 | TRBV11-2 | few | CASSLVRGPSPLHF | TGTGCCAGCAGCTTAGTTCGCGGTCCTTCACCCCTCCACTTT
. | TRBJ1-2 | TRBV30 | . | CAWNSLYGYTF | TGTGCCTGGAATTCCTTGTATGGCTACACCTTC
. | TRBJ1-2 | TRBV30 | . | CAWSPQGSYGYTF | TGTGCCTGGAGTCCGCAGGGATCATATGGCTACACCTTC
. | TRBJ2-7 | TRBV12-3/TRBV12-4 | few | CASRDTGYYEQYF | TGTGCCAGCAGAGACACAGGGTACTACGAGCAGTACTTC
. | TRBJ1-2 | TRBV7-9 | . | CASRFSSGNEGYTF | TGTGCCAGCAGGTTCTCCTCGGGTAATGAAGGCTACACCTTC
. | TRBJ1-2 | TRBV28 | few | CASSLHGGDGYTF | TGTGCCAGCAGTTTACACGGAGGGGATGGCTACACCTTC
. | TRBJ1-5 | TRBV5-5 | . | CASSLNGGQRQPQHF | TGTGCCAGCAGCTTGAACGGGGGGCAACGTCAGCCCCAGCATTTT
. | TRBJ1-6 | TRBV28 | . | CASSFQEFSPLHF | TGTGCCAGCAGTTTTCAGGAATTTTCACCCCTCCACTTT
. | TRBJ2-7 | TRBV1 | few | CTSSPDGVPGYEQYF | TGCACCAGCAGCCCGGACGGGGTGCCCGGATACGAGCAGTACTTC
TRBD1 | TRBJ1-2 | TRBV7-2 | . | CASSQTGGGYGYTF | TGTGCCAGCAGCCAAACAGGGGGGGGCTATGGCTACACCTTC
. | TRBJ1-2 | TRBV5-4 | . | CASSADGGEGRYTF | TGTGCCAGCAGCGCGGACGGGGGAGAAGGGAGGTACACCTTC
. | TRBJ1-2 | TRBV19 | . | CASSAGPSTGGYTF | TGTGCCAGTAGTGCGGGACCTTCCACGGGCGGCTACACCTTC
. | TRBJ1-6 | TRBV28 | . | CASTAWGGNSPLHF | TGTGCCAGCACTGCCTGGGGGGGTAATTCACCCCTCCACTTT
. | TRBJ2-2 | TRBV30 | few | CAWSLNRNTGELFF | TGTGCCTGGAGTTTGAACAGGAACACCGGGGAGCTGTTTTTT
. | TRBJ2-2 | TRBV5-4 | . | CASSLVGQSTGELFF | TGTGCCAGCAGCTTGGTGGGACAAAGCACCGGGGAGCTGTTTTTT
. | TRBJ1-6 | TRBV4-2 | few | CASSPRPGNSPLHF | TGTGCCAGCAGCCCACGCCCGGGAAATTCACCCCTCCACTTT
. | TRBJ2-3 | TRBV27 | . | CARSSTDTQYF | TGTGCCAGATCTAGCACAGATACGCAGTATTTT
. | TRBJ2-3 | TRBV28 | once | CASHGDGGGARQYF | TGTGCCAGCCACGGGGATGGGGGGGGCGCGAGGCAGTATTTT
. | TRBJ2-3 | TRBV7-3 | . | CASSWGASTDTQYF | TGTGCCAGCAGCTGGGGCGCAAGCACAGATACGCAGTATTTT
. | TRBJ1-2 | TRBV6-1 | . | CASSESTGANYGYTF | TGTGCCAGCAGTGAGTCTACAGGAGCTAACTATGGCTACACCTTC
TRBD1 | TRBJ1-3 | TRBV3-1/TRBV3-2 | few | CASSQGPGQGRNTIYF | TGTGCCAGCAGCCAAGGACCGGGACAGGGACGAAACACCATATATTTT
. | TRBJ2-5 | TRBV6-5 | few | CASSKDSRETQYF | TGTGCCAGCAGCAAGGACAGTAGAGAGACCCAGTACTTC
TRBD2 | TRBJ2-3 | TRBV7-2 | . | CASSPRKAGGGTDTQYF | TGTGCCAGCAGCCCCCGGAAAGCGGGGGGCGGCACAGATACGCAGTATTTT
TRBD2 | TRBJ2-2 | TRBV7-8 | once | CATPGGGRNTGELFF | TGTGCCACCCCCGGCGGGGGACGTAACACCGGGGAGCTGTTTTTT
. | TRBJ2-7 | TRBV5-5 | . | CASRTYHDNSYEQYF | TGTGCCAGCAGAACATACCATGACAACTCCTACGAGCAGTACTTC